This TCR beta chain derives from a study of regulatory T cells in long-lasting Graves disease. Study summary: Antithyroid drug exposure in newly diagnosed Graves' patients had lasted under 3 months.

Overall study results and limits: Favored gene segments in persistent disease were TRBV28, TRBJ1-2 and TRBJ2-5.

With iRepertoire HTBI primers and Arm-PCR of CDR3 regions, TCR beta libraries were built. One entry per CDR3 protein results from TCRdb running MiXCR on the multiplex PCR reads. The data contain 500,000 to 700,000 distinct CDR3 sequences, around 15% of them singletons. The ends lost 3 bases at V and 5 bases at J; junction bases unmatched: 1. This CDR3 has 13 amino acids. As regards this clonotype: Antigen specificity is unknown.

Time point defined: newly diagnosed GD, antithyroid drugs for less than 3 months. RNA extracted from PBMCs served as the sequencing template. This sample was also put to use in a study of T cells in Graves' hyperthyroidism and ophthalmopathy.

This TCR came from a young woman with Graves disease. The starting material was peripheral blood mononuclear cells (PBMCs), obtained at new diagnosis, from a patient treated with antithyroid drugs. This chain joins TRBV12-3 or TRBV12-4 and TRBJ1-5; 7 nucleotides line up with TRBD1. CDR3 region: CASSFTGDQPQHF. DNA of the CDR3: TGTGCCAGCAGTTTCACAGGGGATCAGCCCCAGCATTTT.